A selection of T cell receptor beta chains follows, all from one sample in a study of beta chain features in type 1 diabetes. This table comes from immunoSEQ multiplex PCR, and its TCRdb copy is limited to in-frame clones, with some not included. The table has about 260,000 clones, about 70% seen once. The specimen sequenced was naive CD4+ T cells from blood. The receptor source for this set is a man in his thirties or forties in good health. Both conserved end residues are part of each CDR3. The D gene is left open where the match is weak. The size field is filled for only some rows; it gives once, few, many or a size class.

j_gene: TRBJ2-1
d_gene: TRBD1
abundance: once
v_gene: TRBV23-1
CDR3aa: CASSLDGTGGIPNEQFF
CDR3nt: TGCGCCAGCAGTCTCGATGGGACAGGGGGCATTCCAAATGAGCAGTTCTTC

j_gene: TRBJ2-7
d_gene: -
abundance: -
v_gene: TRBV18
CDR3aa: CASSLSSYEQYF
CDR3nt: TGTGCCAGCTCACTTAGCTCCTACGAGCAGTACTTC

j_gene: TRBJ2-3
d_gene: TRBD1
abundance: -
v_gene: TRBV29-1
CDR3aa: CSAPGGGDTQYF
CDR3nt: TGCAGCGCCCCAGGGGGCGGAGATACGCAGTATTTT

j_gene: TRBJ1-3
d_gene: -
abundance: few
v_gene: TRBV6-5
CDR3aa: CATKTDYSGNTIYF
CDR3nt: TGTGCCACGAAGACAGACTACTCTGGAAACACCATATATTTT

j_gene: TRBJ2-7
d_gene: TRBD1
abundance: -
v_gene: TRBV13
CDR3aa: CASSLRFRDSTYEQYF
CDR3nt: TGTGCCAGCAGCTTACGGTTTAGGGACAGCACCTACGAGCAGTACTTC

j_gene: TRBJ2-7
d_gene: -
abundance: -
v_gene: TRBV30
CDR3aa: CASARDVTYEQYF
CDR3nt: TGTGCCTCTGCCCGGGACGTAACGTACGAGCAGTACTTC

j_gene: TRBJ2-1
d_gene: TRBD2
abundance: -
v_gene: TRBV15
CDR3aa: CATSPGLAANEQFF
CDR3nt: TGTGCCACCAGTCCGGGACTAGCGGCAAATGAGCAGTTCTTC

j_gene: TRBJ2-3
d_gene: TRBD2
abundance: -
v_gene: TRBV9
CDR3aa: CASSISGGTDTQYF
CDR3nt: TGTGCCAGCAGCATTAGCGGGGGCACAGATACGCAGTATTTT

j_gene: TRBJ2-5
d_gene: TRBD2
abundance: -
v_gene: TRBV27
CDR3aa: CASRTLGTNQETQYF
CDR3nt: TGTGCCAGCAGAACCCTCGGGACTAACCAAGAGACCCAGTACTTC

j_gene: TRBJ2-6
d_gene: TRBD1
abundance: -
v_gene: TRBV5-1
CDR3aa: CASSWDRGPSGANVLTF
CDR3nt: TGCGCCAGCAGCTGGGACAGGGGCCCGTCTGGGGCCAACGTCCTGACTTTC

j_gene: TRBJ2-1
d_gene: -
abundance: -
v_gene: TRBV7-9
CDR3aa: CASSNSGTMQFF
CDR3nt: TGTGCCAGCAGCAATTCCGGGACCATGCAGTTCTTC

j_gene: TRBJ1-1
d_gene: -
abundance: -
v_gene: TRBV29-1
CDR3aa: CSVESGNTEAFF
CDR3nt: TGCAGCGTTGAGTCCGGGAACACTGAAGCTTTCTTT

j_gene: TRBJ2-1
d_gene: TRBD2
abundance: once
v_gene: TRBV7-9
CDR3aa: CASNPGSGRAEQFF
CDR3nt: TGTGCCAGCAACCCTGGAAGCGGGAGGGCTGAGCAGTTCTTC

j_gene: TRBJ2-7
d_gene: -
abundance: -
v_gene: TRBV2
CDR3aa: CASSEQGTEYF
CDR3nt: TGTGCCAGCAGTGAACAGGGTACGGAGTACTTC

j_gene: TRBJ2-6
d_gene: -
abundance: once
v_gene: TRBV5-1
CDR3aa: CASSSEPRGANVLTF
CDR3nt: TGCGCCAGCAGCTCGGAACCCCGGGGGGCCAACGTCCTGACTTTC

j_gene: TRBJ2-7
d_gene: TRBD1
abundance: -
v_gene: TRBV29-1
CDR3aa: CSVRTGGSYEQYF
CDR3nt: TGCAGCGTTCGGACAGGGGGCTCCTACGAGCAGTACTTC

j_gene: TRBJ2-5
d_gene: -
abundance: few
v_gene: TRBV20-1
CDR3aa: CSASEQETQYF
CDR3nt: TGCAGTGCTAGTGAGCAAGAGACCCAGTACTTC

j_gene: TRBJ1-5
d_gene: -
abundance: -
v_gene: TRBV30
CDR3aa: CAWTTGLSNQPQHF
CDR3nt: TGTGCCTGGACCACAGGGCTGAGCAATCAGCCCCAGCATTTT

j_gene: TRBJ2-7
d_gene: -
abundance: once
v_gene: TRBV5-1
CDR3aa: CASSSSMGLADYEQYF
CDR3nt: TGCGCCAGCAGCTCCTCGATGGGGCTGGCCGACTACGAGCAGTACTTC

j_gene: TRBJ2-1
d_gene: TRBD1
abundance: -
v_gene: TRBV4-3
CDR3aa: CASSPSGQAYNEQFF
CDR3nt: TGCGCCAGCAGCCCGAGCGGACAGGCCTACAATGAGCAGTTCTTC

j_gene: TRBJ2-5
d_gene: -
abundance: -
v_gene: TRBV9
CDR3aa: CASSTSEGIQETQYF
CDR3nt: TGTGCCAGCAGCACCAGTGAGGGAATTCAAGAGACCCAGTACTTC

j_gene: TRBJ2-2
d_gene: -
abundance: few
v_gene: TRBV7-2
CDR3aa: CASTNRGELFF
CDR3nt: TGTGCCAGCACCAACCGCGGGGAGCTGTTTTTT

j_gene: TRBJ1-1
d_gene: TRBD1
abundance: -
v_gene: TRBV7-9
CDR3aa: CASRIPGGITEAFF
CDR3nt: TGTGCCAGCAGGATTCCAGGGGGCATCACTGAAGCTTTCTTT

j_gene: TRBJ2-1
d_gene: -
abundance: -
v_gene: TRBV13
CDR3aa: CASSLLAGRNNEQFF
CDR3nt: TGTGCCAGCAGCTTACTCGCAGGGCGTAACAATGAGCAGTTCTTC

j_gene: TRBJ2-7
d_gene: -
abundance: -
v_gene: TRBV18
CDR3aa: CASSPGAGLGEQYF
CDR3nt: TGTGCCAGCTCACCAGGGGCCGGGCTCGGGGAGCAGTACTTC

j_gene: TRBJ2-1
d_gene: TRBD2
abundance: -
v_gene: TRBV30
CDR3aa: CAWSPGGAEQFF
CDR3nt: TGTGCCTGGAGCCCGGGGGGAGCTGAGCAGTTCTTC

j_gene: TRBJ1-2
d_gene: -
abundance: -
v_gene: TRBV30
CDR3aa: CAWKENYGYTF
CDR3nt: TGTGCCTGGAAAGAAAACTATGGCTACACCTTC

j_gene: TRBJ2-2
d_gene: TRBD2
abundance: -
v_gene: TRBV29-1
CDR3aa: CSVAGTSGTYTGELFF
CDR3nt: TGCAGCGTTGCCGGGACTAGCGGGACTTACACCGGGGAGCTGTTTTTT

j_gene: TRBJ2-3
d_gene: -
abundance: -
v_gene: TRBV11-2
CDR3aa: CASSLMLAATDTQYF
CDR3nt: TGTGCCAGCAGCTTAATGTTGGCGGCCACAGATACGCAGTATTTT

j_gene: TRBJ2-3
d_gene: -
abundance: -
v_gene: TRBV30
CDR3aa: CAWSPGPGTDTQYF
CDR3nt: TGTGCCTGGAGTCCCGGCCCTGGGACAGATACGCAGTATTTT

j_gene: TRBJ2-1
d_gene: -
abundance: -
v_gene: TRBV9
CDR3aa: CASSASDSSYNEQFF
CDR3nt: TGTGCCAGCAGCGCTAGCGATAGCTCCTACAATGAGCAGTTCTTC

j_gene: TRBJ2-1
d_gene: -
abundance: -
v_gene: TRBV21-1
CDR3aa: CASSKISRGLWHEQFF
CDR3nt: TGTGCCAGCAGCAAAATCTCCAGGGGGCTATGGCATGAGCAGTTCTTC

j_gene: TRBJ1-2
d_gene: TRBD1
abundance: -
v_gene: TRBV2
CDR3aa: CASSAIGTAYGYTF
CDR3nt: TGTGCCAGCAGTGCTATAGGGACAGCATATGGCTACACCTTC